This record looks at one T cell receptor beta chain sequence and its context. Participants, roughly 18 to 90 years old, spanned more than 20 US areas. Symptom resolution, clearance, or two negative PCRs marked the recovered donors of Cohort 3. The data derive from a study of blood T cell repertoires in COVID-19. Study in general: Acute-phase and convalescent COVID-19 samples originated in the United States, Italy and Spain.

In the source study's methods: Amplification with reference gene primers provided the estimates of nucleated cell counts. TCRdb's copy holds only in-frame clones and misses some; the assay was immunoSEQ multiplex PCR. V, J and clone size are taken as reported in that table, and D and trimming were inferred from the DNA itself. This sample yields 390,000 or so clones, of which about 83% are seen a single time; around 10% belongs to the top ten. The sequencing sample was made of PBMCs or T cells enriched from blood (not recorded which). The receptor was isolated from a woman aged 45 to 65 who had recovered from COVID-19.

For the CDR3, the DNA is TGCGCCAGCAGCTTGGAATTGAGGCAGACTGAAGCTTTCTTT. It yields the protein CASSLELRQTEAFF. The chain couples TRBV5-1 to TRBJ1-1; D remains unclear. This CDR3 is built from 14 residues. In germline, CDR1 is SGHRS, CDR2 YFSETQ. V was trimmed by 0 bases and J by 5 bases, leaving 11 bases between them.